Included here is one T cell receptor (beta chain) sequence, with context. Antigen: not known. This entry belongs to a study of Ad26.COV2.S vaccination and SARS-CoV-2 variants. Study findings and constraints: People who got the vaccine had more spike-specific TCR breadth than people who got placebo.

Treatment in this sample: 19 received Ad26.COV2.S at low or high dose, single or two shots; about five received placebo; per-sample allocation not given. The study sampled participants on day 63 after the first vaccine or placebo injection. CDR3 length: 15 amino acids. In germline, CDR1 is SGHRS, CDR2 YFSETQ. Trimming took 1 base from V and 3 from J, leaving 11 bases between them. Measured with immunoSEQ multiplex PCR; TCRdb has only the in-frame clones, and not every one. The sample yields some 340,000 clones, 85% seen once. V usage is TRBV5-1 and J usage is TRBJ1-3; D gene uncertain. Specimen: peripheral blood, collected in a trial of Ad26.COV2.S vaccine versus placebo. This sequence originates from a person aged 18-65 years who received the Ad26.COV2.S COVID-19 vaccine or a placebo. CDR3 bases: TGCGCCAGCAGCTTGTTCGGGGAAGGTGGAAACACCATATATTTT. It codes for CASSLFGEGGNTIYF.